A few counts support the clone carrying this T cell receptor beta chain. Antigen specificity is unknown. The sample belongs to a study of vaccination effects on CD4 cells after COVID-19. The protocol was immunoSEQ multiplex PCR, while the TCRdb copy is restricted to in-frame clones and leaves out a portion. The table includes about 13,000 clones, roughly 73% detected once. Sequencing followed a ViraFEST assay step that expanded antigen-specific CD4+ T cells with viral peptide pools. After less than twelve days in culture, the CD4+ T cells were isolated. Infection with SARS-CoV-2 occurred in the person between March and December 2020, and PCR confirmed it. All study participants received two doses of BNT162b2 or mRNA-1273 vaccine. Trimming removed 0 bases from V and 1 base from J, with 0 bases in between. The CDR3 extends over 13 amino acids. The V gene's germline CDR1 is SGHTA and CDR2 FQGTGA.

The sequencing used CD4+ T cells from PBMCs cultured with HCoV-NL63 spike peptides, collected after COVID-19 vaccination. The genes are TRBV7-3 and TRBJ2-2; D gene ambiguous. This clonotype was obtained from a human donor who had a prior SARS-CoV-2 infection. The CDR3 is CASSLTNTGELFF. The CDR3 region has the DNA TGTGCCAGCAGCTTAACGAACACCGGGGAGCTGTTTTTT.